The 29 T cell receptor beta chains below were found in one sample sequenced in a study of T cell therapy after organ transplantation. TCRdb's copy holds only in-frame clones and misses some; the assay was immunoSEQ multiplex PCR. Here the sample spans about 48,000 clones, 94% being singletons. The antigens for these receptors are not known. Sequences were derived from CD8+ T cells from blood, sampled before autologous CMV-specific T cell therapy. These receptors came from a human patient who had received a solid organ transplant and had CMV disease.

The rearrangement joins TRBV7-9 to TRBJ2-3; D remains ambiguous. Germline CDR1 and CDR2: SEHNR and FQNEAQ (reference sequence). The CDR3 sequence is 13 residues long. Trimming cost V 8 bases and J 4 bases, with 13 bases left between them. The CDR3: CASAVLQADTQYF. The CDR3 DNA follows: TGTGCCAGCGCGGTACTACAAGCAGATACGCAGTATTTT.

The V and J genes are TRBV11-2 and TRBJ1-2, with D unclear. With 0 bases removed from V and 4 bases from J, the gap between germline ends came to 6 bases. CDR3 length equals 13 residues. Germline-derived CDR1 and CDR2 are SGHAT and FQNNGV. CDR3 coding DNA: TGTGCCAGCAGCTTAGATACCGGCTATGGCTACACCTTC. Translation gives CASSLDTGYGYTF.

In its sample, this clone was seen once. This chain connects TRBV6-6 to TRBJ1-5; weak D call: TRBD1 (5 bases). The germline V gene has CDR1 MNHNY and CDR2 SVGAGI (reference sequence). The CDR3 loop spans 14 amino acids. V was shortened by 5 bases and J by 3 bases, with 11 bases between the two germline ends. For the CDR3, the DNA is TGTGCCAGCAGTCCCCAGGGAGTCAATCAGCCCCAGCATTTT. Protein product: CASSPQGVNQPQHF.

V and J are TRBV30 and TRBJ1-2; D is unresolved. Germline V gene sequence: CDR1 GTSNPN, CDR2 SVGIG (reference sequence). V was trimmed by 5 bases and J by 2 bases, leaving 21 bases between them. This CDR3 has 16 amino acids. CDR3 region: CAWLDPPTTANYGYTF. The CDR3 coding sequence is TGTGCCTGGTTAGACCCTCCCACGACTGCAAACTATGGCTACACCTTC.

This clone has only a few counts. The chain is built from TRBV2 and TRBJ1-1; D possibly corresponds to TRBD1 (6 bases). Trimming removed 8 bases from V and 4 bases from J, with 11 bases in between. CDR1 SNHLY and CDR2 FYNNEI come from the germline V gene. The CDR3 runs 12 residues. The CDR3 is CASSRGTTEAFF. DNA of the CDR3: TGTGCCAGCTCGAGGGGGACCACTGAAGCTTTCTTT.

The V and J genes are TRBV2 and TRBJ2-7; D is undetermined. The germline gives CDR1 SNHLY, CDR2 FYNNEI. Deletions cut 11 bases from V and 2 bases from J, with 16 bases between. This CDR3 has 13 residues. CDR3 DNA: TGTGCCGTACAGACTGGTCTAGCCTACGAGCAGTACTTC. Protein sequence: CAVQTGLAYEQYF.

CDR3 sequence (DNA): TGTGCCAGCAGCGATGGATTTGCCTATGGCTACACCTTC. Translated, it gives CASSDGFAYGYTF. The rearrangement joins TRBV9 to TRBJ1-2; D is uncertain. Germline V gives CDR1 SGDLS, CDR2 YYNGEE. The CDR3 is made up of 13 amino acids. V lost 3 bases to trimming and J lost 4 bases, with 10 bases between them.

V is TRBV4-3 and J is TRBJ2-5; the D call may be TRBD1 or TRBD2 (5 bases each). The CDR3 is 15 amino acids. V was cut by 4 bases and J by 0 bases, with 12 bases left in between. Germline assignment: CDR1 LGHNA and CDR2 YSLEER. The CDR3 nucleotides are TGCGCCAGCAGCCGAGGGGCAGGGTACCAAGAGACCCAGTACTTC. Translated, it gives CASSRGAGYQETQYF.

This rearrangement joins TRBV5-6 to TRBJ2-3; TRBD1 or TRBD2 may be the D gene (5 bases each). Germline assignment: CDR1 SGHDT and CDR2 YYEEEE. The length of the CDR3 is 15 residues. The ends were cut back, 4 bases at V and 12 bases at J, with 24 bases in the middle. CDR3 loop: CASSNPLGVRGVQYF. The CDR3 DNA sequence: TGTGCCAGCAGCAACCCCTTAGGGGTACGAGGGGTACAGTATTTT.

This clone was seen a single time. The rearrangement links TRBV7-8 to TRBJ2-1, with TRBD2 matching 13 bases. The CDR3 extends over 15 amino acids. Germline CDR1 SGHVS, CDR2 FQNEAQ. The trim removed 3 bases at V and 4 bases at J, leaving 0 bases unmatched. This chain's CDR3 is CASSLTSGRYNEQFF. In nucleotides, the CDR3 is TGTGCCAGCAGCTTGACTAGCGGGAGGTACAATGAGCAGTTCTTC.

The chain has TRBV21-1 and TRBJ1-4; no DNA check was done on the table's D call, TRBD1. TRBV21-1 is termed a pseudogene. CDR3 length: 21 residues. CDR3 sequence: CASSTVWDRDRGISTNEKLFF. The DNA for the CDR3 is TGTGCCAGCAGCACTGTGTGGGACCGGGACAGGGGGATTTCAACTAATGAAAAACTGTTTTTT.

This chain links TRBV6-6 with TRBJ1-2; TRBD1 matches 7 bases. CDR1 MNHNY and CDR2 SVGAGI come from the germline V gene (reference sequence). This CDR3 region has 14 residues. V dropped 7 bases and J dropped 7; count of bases not matched to a gene: 12. Here the CDR3 DNA reads TGTGCCAGCACCTCTACAGGGGTTGAGCGTGGCTACACCTTC. The encoded protein is CASTSTGVERGYTF.

The chain combines TRBV4-2 with TRBJ2-3; D perhaps matches TRBD2 (6 bases). This CDR3 has 14 residues. V lost 4 bases and J lost 3, with 11 bases in between. CDR1 LGHNA and CDR2 YNFKEQ come from the germline V gene. DNA of the CDR3: TGTGCCAGCAGCCCTCTGCGGGGAACAGATACGCAGTATTTT. Residues: CASSPLRGTDTQYF.

This clone was picked up one time. This chain links TRBV11-2 with TRBJ1-6, with D maybe TRBD1 (5 bases). CDR1 and CDR2 (germline): SGHAT, FQNNGV. The ends were cut back, 3 bases at V and 4 bases at J, with 16 bases in the middle. CDR3 length: 17 residues. CDR3 in amino acids: CASSFSPARVYNSPLHF. The CDR3 DNA reads TGTGCCAGCAGCTTTTCCCCCGCCAGGGTGTATAATTCACCCCTCCACTTT.

V gene TRBV19 combines with J gene TRBJ2-2; D may be TRBD1 or TRBD2 (6 bases each). V lost 7 bases and J lost 2, with 17 bases in between. Germline V gene data show CDR1 as LNHDA and CDR2 as SQIVND (reference sequence). The CDR3 is 16 residues long. CDR3 sequence reads: CASKGGLSLNTGELFF. The DNA of the CDR3 is TGTGCCAGTAAGGGGGGACTGTCCCTAAACACCGGGGAGCTGTTTTTT.

V usage is TRBV29-1 and J usage is TRBJ1-1; D is unresolved. With 6 bases removed from V and 1 base from J, the gap between germline ends came to 9 bases. The CDR3 runs 12 residues. Germline V lookup: CDR1 SQVTM, CDR2 ANQGSEA. The CDR3 spells CSVVWGNTEAFF. DNA for the CDR3: TGCAGCGTGGTGTGGGGGAACACTGAAGCTTTCTTT.

The chain links TRBV19 to TRBJ1-1, with 9 bases matching TRBD1. With 6 bases clipped from V and 0 bases from J, the junction kept 5 bases outside the gene matches. This CDR3 spans 15 amino acids. Looked up from germline, CDR1 is LNHDA and CDR2 is SQIVND (reference sequence). CDR3 coding DNA: TGTGCCAGTAGCGGGGACAGGGTCGTGAACACTGAAGCTTTCTTT. Translated, it gives CASSGDRVVNTEAFF.

CDR3 residues: CASSLAVENYGYTF. CDR3 nucleotide sequence: TGTGCCAGCAGCTTGGCCGTTGAAAACTATGGCTACACCTTC. The chain uses TRBV5-6 and TRBJ1-2; D unclear. CDR3 length: 14 residues. V lost 0 bases, J lost 2 bases, and 8 bases lay in between. Germline CDR1 SGHDT, CDR2 YYEEEE.

This chain joins TRBV6-6 and TRBJ2-7; unclear D gene. V lost 2 bases and J lost 3, with 8 bases in between. This CDR3 has 13 amino acids. CDR1 MNHNY and CDR2 SVGAGI come from the germline V gene (reference sequence). CDR3 loop: CASSYRQYYEQYF. In DNA, the CDR3 is TGTGCCAGCAGTTACCGGCAGTACTACGAGCAGTACTTC.

The gene calls are TRBV23-1 and TRBJ2-6; 16 positions match TRBD2. TRBV23-1 is given ORF status, its function remaining uncertain. J was trimmed by 0 bases and V by 3 bases; bases with no gene match: 2. The CDR3 is 19 amino acids. CDR3 bases: TGCGCCAGCAGTCACGGGACTAGCGGGAGGGCCTCTGGGGCCAACGTCCTGACTTTC. Translation: CASSHGTSGRASGANVLTF.

J is TRBJ2-7 and V is TRBV7-8; D might be TRBD1 (6 bases). Germline V gene lookup returns CDR1 SGHVS and CDR2 FQNEAQ. The CDR3 sequence is 16 residues long. The V and J ends lost 5 bases and 0 bases respectively, with 17 bases between them. CDR3 loop: CASSPSPTGLSYEQYF. The DNA for the CDR3 is TGTGCCAGCAGCCCGTCTCCGACAGGACTCTCCTACGAGCAGTACTTC.

The rearrangement links TRBV9 to TRBJ2-3, with 7 bases aligning to TRBD2. V was clipped by 3 bases and J by 1 base; unmatched bases: 8. The CDR3 is 16 residues long. Germline loops: CDR1 SGDLS, CDR2 YYNGEE. The CDR3 sequence is CASSESLGGGTDTQYF. The CDR3 DNA follows: TGTGCCAGCAGCGAAAGCTTGGGAGGGGGCACAGATACGCAGTATTTT. Drawing the rest from reference TRBV9 and TRBJ2-3, the complete variable domain is DSGVTQTPKHLITATGQRVTLRCSPRSGDLSVYWYQQSLDQGLQFLIQYYNGEERAKGNILERFSAQQFPDLHSELNLSSLELGDSALYFCASSESLGGGTDTQYFGPGTRLTVL.

The chain carries TRBV6-4 and TRBJ2-5; D is tentatively TRBD1 or TRBD2 (5 bases each). The germline V and J ends were trimmed by 3 bases and 3 bases, with 14 bases remaining between them. This CDR3 comprises 15 residues. Germline CDR1 is MRHNA and CDR2 is SNTAGT. CDR3 sequence: CASSDGAGTKETQYF. The CDR3 DNA reads TGTGCCAGCAGTGATGGGGCGGGCACCAAAGAGACCCAGTACTTC.

The chain has TRBV2 and TRBJ2-7; D gene ambiguous. This CDR3 contains 10 residues. The V and J ends lost 4 bases and 6 bases respectively, with 4 bases between them. Germline assignment: CDR1 SNHLY and CDR2 FYNNEI. The CDR3 loop reads CASSAGEQYF. Here the CDR3 DNA reads TGTGCCAGCAGTGCTGGCGAGCAGTACTTC.

This chain joins TRBV4-1 and TRBJ2-7; D might be TRBD2 (6 bases). From germline, CDR1 is MGHRA and CDR2 YSYEKL. The CDR3 is 15 amino acids. V lost 3 bases and J lost 3, with 15 bases in between. CDR3: CASSHLGTGDYEQYF. For the CDR3, the DNA is TGCGCCAGCAGCCACTTGGGGACTGGAGACTACGAGCAGTACTTC.

This chain connects TRBV27 to TRBJ2-1; D is ambiguous. This CDR3 region has 16 residues. Trimming took off 1 base at V and 3 bases at J, with 13 bases between the two ends. Germline CDR1 is MNHEY and CDR2 is SMNVEV (reference sequence). CDR3 nucleotide sequence: TGTGCCAGCAGTTTATTGGGAAGGCTTTTCTACAATGAGCAGTTCTTC. It translates to CASSLLGRLFYNEQFF.

The J gene is TRBJ2-2, the V gene TRBV27; possibly TRBD2 for D (6 bases). Germline lookup yields CDR1 MNHEY and CDR2 SMNVEV (reference sequence). Trimming took off 5 bases at V and 2 bases at J, with 9 bases between the two ends. There are 14 residues in the CDR3. Here the CDR3 reads CASSPGTNTGELFF. The CDR3 DNA sequence: TGTGCCAGCAGTCCCGGGACTAACACCGGGGAGCTGTTTTTT.

This clone was counted only a few times. The chain is built from TRBV5-1 and TRBJ1-1; TRBD1 matches at 7 bases. This CDR3 has 15 residues. Germline CDR1 reads SGHRS; CDR2 reads YFSETQ. V dropped 5 bases and J dropped 2; count of bases not matched to a gene: 9. This CDR3 is CASSSGTDYNTEAFF. The CDR3 nucleotides are TGCGCCAGCAGTTCCGGGACAGACTACAACACTGAAGCTTTCTTT.

V and J are TRBV29-1 and TRBJ1-2; 7 bases are shared with TRBD1. CDR1 and CDR2 from the germline V gene are SQVTM and ANQGSEA. CDR3 size: 12 residues. V was clipped by 6 bases and J by 5 bases; unmatched bases: 6. The CDR3 DNA reads TGCAGCGTCGGGACAGCAGAATATGGCTACACCTTC. Translating gives CSVGTAEYGYTF.